This T cell receptor beta chain emerged from a study of blood T cell repertoires in COVID-19. Study-wide context: Acute-phase and convalescent COVID-19 samples originated in the United States, Italy and Spain. The analysed material was cDNA or gDNA that came from T cells, B-cell-depleted T cells, or PBMCs.

As processed by the authors: Reference gene primers were amplified, and this amplification served to estimate nucleated cell counts. Produced via immunoSEQ multiplex PCR; TCRdb's table is partial and in-frame only. V and J calls and clone size are copied from that table; D and trimming were computed from the DNA. Among 68,000 or so clones listed, roughly 88% were seen once. The CDR3 length is 17 residues. Trimming shortened V by 4 bases and J by 4 bases, and 20 bases separated the two germline ends. Germline CDR1 and CDR2: MGHRA and YSYEKL. The sequence was collected from a woman aged 70 to 79 with acute or convalescent COVID-19. The chain combines TRBV4-1 with TRBJ1-5, with D perhaps matching TRBD1 (5 bases). Sequencing input: peripheral blood. CDR3 nucleotides: TGCGCCAGCAGCCTTACTAGCGGGGTGAAGGGGAATCAGCCCCAGCATTTT. Amino acids: CASSLTSGVKGNQPQHF.